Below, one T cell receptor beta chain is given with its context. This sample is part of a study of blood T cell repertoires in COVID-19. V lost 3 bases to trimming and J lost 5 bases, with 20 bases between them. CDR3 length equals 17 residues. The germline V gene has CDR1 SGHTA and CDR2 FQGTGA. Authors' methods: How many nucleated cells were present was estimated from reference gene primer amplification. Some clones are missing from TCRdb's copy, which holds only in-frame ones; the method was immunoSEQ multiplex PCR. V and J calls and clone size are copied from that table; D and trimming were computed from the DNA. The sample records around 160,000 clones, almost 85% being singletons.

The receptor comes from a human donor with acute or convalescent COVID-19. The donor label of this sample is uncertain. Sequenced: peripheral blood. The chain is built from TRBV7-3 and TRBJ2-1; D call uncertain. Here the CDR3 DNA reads TGTGCCAGCAGCTTTCGCGGCGTGGCTAGTGCTAACAATGAGCAGTTCTTC. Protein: CASSFRGVASANNEQFF.